This entry lists 14 T cell receptor beta chains sequenced from one sample in a study of OX40 agonist ivuxolimab in advanced cancers. Sequencing used immunoSEQ multiplex PCR; TCRdb keeps in-frame clones, though not all of them. Among 80,000 to 100,000 clones listed, around 92% were seen once. Sequencing used CD4+ or CD8+ T cells sorted from blood, obtained in a trial of the OX40 agonist ivuxolimab. The receptors were gathered from an adult with an advanced solid tumor such as melanoma, head and neck, liver or kidney cancer.

The chain uses TRBV14 and TRBJ1-2; D is possibly TRBD1 (6 bases). The V gene lost 2 bases and the J gene lost 3 bases, with 13 bases spanning the gap. This CDR3 has 15 amino acids. Germline-derived CDR1 and CDR2 are SGHDN and FVKESK. The CDR3 loop is CASSQRQVRDYGYTF. For the CDR3, the DNA is TGTGCCAGCAGCCAAAGACAGGTCAGGGACTATGGCTACACCTTC.

The chain carries TRBV19 and TRBJ2-1, with D possibly called TRBD1 or TRBD2 (5 bases each). V lost 6 bases and J 5 bases, leaving 14 bases between the germline ends. CDR3 length: 14 amino acids. Germline V gives CDR1 LNHDA, CDR2 SQIVND (reference sequence). Here the CDR3 DNA reads TGTGCCAGTAGAGGGGCAGGGACGAACAATGAGCAGTTCTTC. Amino acid sequence: CASRGAGTNNEQFF.

The chain's CDR3 is CASSPLGMFSYNEQFF. The CDR3 DNA reads TGTGCCAGCTCACCATTGGGGATGTTCTCCTACAATGAGCAGTTCTTC. The rearrangement joins TRBV18 to TRBJ2-1, with D hard to call. Germline V gene data show CDR1 as KGHSH and CDR2 as LQKENI. The CDR3 runs 16 residues. V lost 2 bases to trimming and J lost 0 bases, with 11 bases between them.

The V and J genes are TRBV28 and TRBJ1-3; D perhaps matches TRBD1 (5 bases). Germline V gene data show CDR1 as MDHEN and CDR2 as SYDVKM. Deletions cut 3 bases from V and 6 bases from J, with 15 bases between. The CDR3 loop spans 15 amino acids. CDR3 coding DNA: TGTGCCAGCAGTTTGGGGGGAGACGATTTAAACACCATATATTTT. It yields the protein CASSLGGDDLNTIYF. Full variable domain (remainder filled in from reference TRBV28 and TRBJ1-3): DVKVTQSSRYLVKRTGEKVFLECVQDMDHENMFWYRQDPGLGLRLIYFSYDVKMKEKGDIPEGYSVSREKKERFSLILESASTNQTSMYLCASSLGGDDLNTIYFGEGSWLTVV.

The chain carries TRBV7-2 and TRBJ1-5; the D gene is possibly TRBD1 (5 bases). The CDR3 runs 17 residues. V was clipped by 4 bases and J by 0 bases, with 16 bases between them. Germline V lookup: CDR1 SGHTA, CDR2 FQGNSA. CDR3 sequence (DNA): TGTGCCAGCAGCTCCTCCGCCGCAGGGCTTAGCAATCAGCCCCAGCATTTT. Translated, it gives CASSSSAAGLSNQPQHF. Full variable domain (remainder filled in from reference TRBV7-2 and TRBJ1-5): GAGVSQSPSNKVTEKGKDVELRCDPISGHTALYWYRQSLGQGLEFLIYFQGNSAPDKSGLPSDRFSAERTGGSVSTLTIQRTQQEDSAVYLCASSSSAAGLSNQPQHFGDGTRLSIL.

The chain carries TRBV13 and TRBJ1-2; D is unresolved. The CDR3 is 13 amino acids. Between the trimmed V and J ends, which lost 5 bases and 6 bases, there was a span of 13 bases. CDR1 PRHDT and CDR2 FYEKMQ come from the germline V gene (reference sequence). The CDR3 bases are TGTGCCAGCAGCACGACTCACGGGAATGGCTACACCTTC. As protein: CASSTTHGNGYTF.

The rearrangement links TRBV9 to TRBJ2-1; D perhaps matches TRBD2 (7 bases). V shed 3 bases and J shed 5 bases, with 12 bases lying between them. CDR1 is SGDLS, CDR2 YYNGEE, per germline. This CDR3 is 14 amino acids long. CDR3 loop: CASSAGDYNNEQFF. Here the CDR3 DNA reads TGTGCCAGCAGCGCAGGGGACTACAACAATGAGCAGTTCTTC.

This sequence joins TRBV7-8 and TRBJ2-7, with D uncertain. The germline V gene has CDR1 SGHVS and CDR2 FQNEAQ. The CDR3 length is 12 residues. Trimming left V 1 base short and J 0 bases short, with 1 base between. The CDR3 loop reads CASSLGSYEQYV. CDR3 bases: TGTGCCAGCAGCTTAGGCTCCTACGAGCAGTACGTC.

The V gene is TRBV5-5, the J gene TRBJ1-1, with D tentatively TRBD1 (5 bases). Germline values: CDR1 SGHKS, CDR2 YYEKEE (reference sequence). Trimming shortened V by 5 bases and J by 1 base, and 12 bases separated the two germline ends. The CDR3 sequence is 14 residues long. CDR3 sequence reads: CASSRDGWNTEAFF. The CDR3 region has the DNA TGTGCCAGCAGTCGGGACGGGTGGAACACTGAAGCTTTCTTT.

The CDR3 reads CASSVRRDTNQPQHF. CDR3 sequence (DNA): TGTGCCAGCAGTGTCCGTCGGGACACGAATCAGCCCCAGCATTTT. V and J are TRBV6-1 and TRBJ1-5; a weak D match, TRBD1 (6 bases). The CDR3 covers 15 residues. In germline, CDR1 is MNHNS, CDR2 SASEGT. Trimming removed 4 bases from V and 4 bases from J, with 14 bases in between.

This clone was seen a single time. V and J are TRBV6-6 and TRBJ2-3; the D is unclear. The CDR3 loop spans 15 amino acids. Germline V gives CDR1 MNHNY, CDR2 SVGAGI (reference sequence). Trimming stripped 5 bases from V and 2 bases from J, with 14 bases between. The CDR3 loop is CASSPSVTITDTQYF. The CDR3 DNA sequence: TGTGCCAGCAGTCCCTCGGTGACCATCACAGATACGCAGTATTTT.

The rearrangement uses TRBV25-1 and TRBJ2-3; a weak D match, TRBD2 (6 bases). Germline CDR1 reads MGHDK; CDR2 reads SYGVNS. V was clipped by 6 bases and J by 4 bases, with 11 bases between them. The CDR3 contains 13 residues. The DNA for the CDR3 is TGTGCCAGCAGGGAGGGGCGGGCAGATACGCAGTATTTT. It specifies CASREGRADTQYF.

The V and J genes are TRBV7-2 and TRBJ1-1; possible D gene TRBD1, 6 bases. Germline CDR1 and CDR2: SGHTA and FQGNSA. V shed 4 bases and J shed 0 bases, with 9 bases lying between them. This CDR3 contains 14 residues. CDR3 loop: CASSSWTVNTEAFF. CDR3 coding DNA: TGTGCCAGCAGCTCCTGGACAGTGAACACTGAAGCTTTCTTT.

The chain is built from TRBV19 and TRBJ2-1; 10 bases are a match to TRBD2. The CDR3 loop spans 16 amino acids. Germline loops: CDR1 LNHDA, CDR2 SQIVND (reference sequence). J was trimmed by 3 bases and V by 2 bases; bases with no gene match: 4. The CDR3 bases are TGTGCCAGTAGTATAAGGGCTAGCGGGAGCTACAATGAGCAGTTCTTC. It encodes CASSIRASGSYNEQFF.